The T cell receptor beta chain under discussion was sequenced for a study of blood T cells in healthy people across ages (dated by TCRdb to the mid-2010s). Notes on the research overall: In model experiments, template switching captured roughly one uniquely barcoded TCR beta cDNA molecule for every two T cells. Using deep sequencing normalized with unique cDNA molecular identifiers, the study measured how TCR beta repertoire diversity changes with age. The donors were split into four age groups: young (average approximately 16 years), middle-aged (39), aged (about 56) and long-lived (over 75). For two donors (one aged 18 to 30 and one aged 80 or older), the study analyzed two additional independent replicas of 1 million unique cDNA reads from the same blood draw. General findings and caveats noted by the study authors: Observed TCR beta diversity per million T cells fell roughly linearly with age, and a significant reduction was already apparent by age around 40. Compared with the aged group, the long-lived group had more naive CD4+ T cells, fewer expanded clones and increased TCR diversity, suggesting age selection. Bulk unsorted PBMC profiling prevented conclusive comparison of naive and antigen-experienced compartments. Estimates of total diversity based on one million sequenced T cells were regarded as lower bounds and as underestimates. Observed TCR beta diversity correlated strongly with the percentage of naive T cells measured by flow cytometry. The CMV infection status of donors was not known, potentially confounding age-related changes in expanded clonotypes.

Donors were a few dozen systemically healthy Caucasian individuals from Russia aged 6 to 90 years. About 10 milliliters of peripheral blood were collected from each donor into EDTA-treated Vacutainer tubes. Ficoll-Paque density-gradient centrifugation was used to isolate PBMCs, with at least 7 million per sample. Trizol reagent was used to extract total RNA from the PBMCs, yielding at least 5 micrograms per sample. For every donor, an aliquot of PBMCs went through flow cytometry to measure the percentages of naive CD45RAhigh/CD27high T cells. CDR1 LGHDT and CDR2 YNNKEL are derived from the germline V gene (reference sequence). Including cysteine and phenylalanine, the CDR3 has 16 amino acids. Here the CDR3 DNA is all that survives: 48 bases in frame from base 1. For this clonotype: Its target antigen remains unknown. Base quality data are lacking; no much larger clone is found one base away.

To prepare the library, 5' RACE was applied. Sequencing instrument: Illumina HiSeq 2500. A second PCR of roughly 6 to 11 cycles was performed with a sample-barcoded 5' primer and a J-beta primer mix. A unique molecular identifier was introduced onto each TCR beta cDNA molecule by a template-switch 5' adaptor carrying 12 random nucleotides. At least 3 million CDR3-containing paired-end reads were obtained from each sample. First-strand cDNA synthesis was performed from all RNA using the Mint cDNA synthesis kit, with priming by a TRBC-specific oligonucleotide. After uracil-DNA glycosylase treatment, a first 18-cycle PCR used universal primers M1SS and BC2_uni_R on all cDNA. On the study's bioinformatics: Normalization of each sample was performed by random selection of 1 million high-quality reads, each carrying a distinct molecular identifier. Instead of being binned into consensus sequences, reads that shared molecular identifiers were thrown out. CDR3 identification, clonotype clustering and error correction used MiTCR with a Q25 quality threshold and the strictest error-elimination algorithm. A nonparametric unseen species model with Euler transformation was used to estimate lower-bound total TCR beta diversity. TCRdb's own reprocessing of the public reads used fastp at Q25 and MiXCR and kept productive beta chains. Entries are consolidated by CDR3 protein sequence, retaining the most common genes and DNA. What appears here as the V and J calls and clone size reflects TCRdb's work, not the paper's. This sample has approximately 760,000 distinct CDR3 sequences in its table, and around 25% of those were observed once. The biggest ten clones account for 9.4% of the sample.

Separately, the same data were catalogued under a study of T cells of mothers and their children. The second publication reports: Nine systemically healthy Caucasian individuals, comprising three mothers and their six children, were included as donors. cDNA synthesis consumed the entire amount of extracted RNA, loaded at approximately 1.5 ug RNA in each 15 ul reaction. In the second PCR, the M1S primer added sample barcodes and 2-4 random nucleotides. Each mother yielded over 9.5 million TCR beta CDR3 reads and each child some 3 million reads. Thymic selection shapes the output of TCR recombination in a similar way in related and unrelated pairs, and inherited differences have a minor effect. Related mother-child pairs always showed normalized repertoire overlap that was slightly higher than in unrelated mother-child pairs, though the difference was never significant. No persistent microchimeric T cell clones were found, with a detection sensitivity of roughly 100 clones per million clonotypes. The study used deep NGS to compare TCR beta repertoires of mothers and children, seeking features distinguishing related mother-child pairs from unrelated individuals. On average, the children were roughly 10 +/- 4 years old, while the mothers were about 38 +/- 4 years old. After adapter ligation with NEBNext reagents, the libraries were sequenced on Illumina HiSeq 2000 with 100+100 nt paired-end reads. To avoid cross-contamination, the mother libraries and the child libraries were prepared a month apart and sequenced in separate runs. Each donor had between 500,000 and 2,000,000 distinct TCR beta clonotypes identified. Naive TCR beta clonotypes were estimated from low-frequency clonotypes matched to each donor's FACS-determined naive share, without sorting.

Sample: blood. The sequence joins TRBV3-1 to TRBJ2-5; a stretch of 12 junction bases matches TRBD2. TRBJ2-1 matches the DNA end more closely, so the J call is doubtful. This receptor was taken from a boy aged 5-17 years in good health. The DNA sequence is TGTGCCAGCAGCCCGACCGGGACTAGCGGGTTCAATGAGCAGTTCTTC. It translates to CASSPTGTSGFNEQFF.